Following are 9 T cell receptor beta chains from one sample sequenced in a study of OX40 agonist ivuxolimab in advanced cancers. Sequencing was performed with immunoSEQ multiplex PCR; in TCRdb, only in-frame clones are kept and a portion is missing. The sample lists roughly 91,000 clones, 80% to 90% occurring once. The source material was CD4+ or CD8+ T cells sorted from blood, sampled in a trial of the OX40 agonist ivuxolimab. The receptors come from an adult with an advanced solid tumor such as melanoma, head and neck, liver or kidney cancer.

This chain connects TRBV10-1 to TRBJ2-2; D is possibly TRBD2 (5 bases). This CDR3 is built from 14 residues. Trimming took off 6 bases at V and 5 bases at J, with 13 bases between the two ends. The V gene's germline CDR1 is WNHNN and CDR2 SYGVQD (reference sequence). This CDR3 is CASSPNPGTGELFF. CDR3 sequence (DNA): TGCGCCAGCAGCCCAAACCCGGGAACCGGGGAGCTGTTTTTT.

This clone was found a few times. V is TRBV7-6 and J is TRBJ2-3; D ambiguous. The CDR3 loop spans 14 amino acids. Germline V lookup: CDR1 SGHVS, CDR2 FNYEAQ. V gave up 2 bases and J gave up 2 bases, with 8 bases separating them. The CDR3 DNA sequence: TGTGCCAGCAGCTTACGTTCGGTCACAGATACGCAGTATTTT. Translated: CASSLRSVTDTQYF.

This chain uses TRBV7-8 with TRBJ1-1; D not certain. Trimming took 3 bases from V and 4 from J, leaving 12 bases between them. Germline V gene data show CDR1 as SGHVS and CDR2 as FQNEAQ. The CDR3 sequence is 14 residues long. This CDR3 reads CASSFGEFATEAFF. CDR3 in DNA: TGTGCCAGCAGCTTTGGGGAATTTGCCACTGAAGCTTTCTTT.

This clone was counted once. V gene TRBV9 combines with J gene TRBJ2-2; D unresolved. The CDR3 totals 15 residues. Trimming took off 4 bases at V and 2 bases at J, with 12 bases between the two ends. Germline lookup yields CDR1 SGDLS and CDR2 YYNGEE. The CDR3 spells CASSPPSANTGELFF. Written as DNA, the CDR3 is TGTGCCAGCAGCCCTCCGTCGGCTAACACCGGGGAGCTGTTTTTT.

J is TRBJ2-1 and V is TRBV11-2, with 11 bases aligning to TRBD2. The CDR3 consists of 15 residues. The germline gives CDR1 SGHAT, CDR2 FQNNGV. The trim removed 5 bases at V and 3 bases at J, leaving 3 bases unmatched. CDR3 DNA sequence: TGTGCCAGCAGCGCTACTAGCGGGGGCTACAATGAGCAGTTCTTC. Translation gives CASSATSGGYNEQFF.

V usage is TRBV18 and J usage is TRBJ2-7; 13 bases are a match to TRBD2. The CDR3 sequence is 15 residues long. V dropped 3 bases and J dropped 5; count of bases not matched to a gene: 4. The V gene's germline CDR1 is KGHSH and CDR2 LQKENI. The CDR3: CASSPGTSGAHEQYF. As DNA, the CDR3 is TGTGCCAGCTCACCTGGGACTAGCGGGGCCCACGAGCAGTACTTC.

This clone has just one count. The chain uses TRBV5-6 and TRBJ2-3; TRBD2 might be the D (6 bases). The CDR3 runs 15 residues. The germline V and J ends were trimmed by 4 bases and 10 bases, with 22 bases remaining between them. Germline V lookup: CDR1 SGHDT, CDR2 YYEEEE. The CDR3: CASSRVPGDLGAQYF. The CDR3 region has the DNA TGTGCCAGCAGCCGGGTTCCGGGGGACTTAGGAGCGCAGTATTTT.

V usage is TRBV7-8 and J usage is TRBJ1-2, with a weak D call TRBD1 (5 bases). CDR1 and CDR2 (germline): SGHVS, FQNEAQ. V was trimmed by 1 base and J by 3 bases, leaving 12 bases between them. CDR3 size: 15 residues. The CDR3 coding sequence is TGTGCCAGCAGCTTAGAGAGGGGACTTTACTATGGCTACACCTTC. It codes for CASSLERGLYYGYTF.

This clone occurred once. The CDR3 loop reads CASRGQGVYEQYF. DNA of the CDR3: TGTGCCAGCAGAGGACAGGGGGTTTACGAGCAGTACTTC. The chain employs TRBV6-1 and TRBJ2-7; 10 bases line up with TRBD1. Germline lookup yields CDR1 MNHNS and CDR2 SASEGT. The CDR3 runs 13 residues. V lost 6 bases to trimming and J lost 4 bases; unmatched junction nucleotides: 3.